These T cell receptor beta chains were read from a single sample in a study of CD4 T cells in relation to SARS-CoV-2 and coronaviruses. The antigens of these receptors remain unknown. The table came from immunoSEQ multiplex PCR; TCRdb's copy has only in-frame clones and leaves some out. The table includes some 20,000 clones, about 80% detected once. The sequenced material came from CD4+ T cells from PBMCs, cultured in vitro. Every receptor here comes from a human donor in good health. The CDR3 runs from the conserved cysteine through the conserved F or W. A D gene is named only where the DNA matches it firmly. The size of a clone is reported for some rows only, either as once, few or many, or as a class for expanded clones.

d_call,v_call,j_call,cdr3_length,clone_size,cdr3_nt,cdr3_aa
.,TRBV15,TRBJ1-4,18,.,TGTGCCACCAGCAGAGATAGTTTGGTTCGGGGTGGGGATGAAAAACTGTTTTTT,CATSRDSLVRGGDEKLFF
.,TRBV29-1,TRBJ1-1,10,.,TGCAGCGTGGGGGAGGGTAAAGCTTTCTTT,CSVGEGKAFF
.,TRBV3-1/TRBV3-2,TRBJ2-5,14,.,TGTGCCAGCAGCCCGGGACTGGCCCAAGAGACCCAGTACTTC,CASSPGLAQETQYF
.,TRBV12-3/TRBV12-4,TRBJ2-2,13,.,TGTGCCAGCAGTACAATGAGTGGCGGGGAGCTGTTTTTT,CASSTMSGGELFF
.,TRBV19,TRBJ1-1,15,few,TGTGCCAGTAGTATACAGGGACGGGGAAGCACTGAAGCTTTCTTT,CASSIQGRGSTEAFF
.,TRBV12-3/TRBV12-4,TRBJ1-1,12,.,TGTGCCAGCAGTTTTAGGGGCCTTGAAGCTTTCTTT,CASSFRGLEAFF
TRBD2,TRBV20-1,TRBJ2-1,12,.,TGCAGTGCTAGTGGACTAGCCTATGAGCAGTTCTTC,CSASGLAYEQFF
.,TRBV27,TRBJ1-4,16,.,TGTGCCAGCAGTTTGGGAAACAGGGTAACTAATGAAAAACTGTTTTTT,CASSLGNRVTNEKLFF
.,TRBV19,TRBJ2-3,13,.,TGTGCCAGTAGTATAGATCGGGGGGATACGCAGTATTTT,CASSIDRGDTQYF
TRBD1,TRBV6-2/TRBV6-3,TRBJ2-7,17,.,TGTGCCAGCAGTTACACCATACACAGGGGGCTCGCCTACGAGCAGTACTTC,CASSYTIHRGLAYEQYF
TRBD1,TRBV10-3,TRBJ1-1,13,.,TGTGCCATCACTACGACAGGGACCACTGAAGCTTTCTTT,CAITTTGTTEAFF
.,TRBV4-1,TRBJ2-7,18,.,TGCGCCAGCAGCCAAGATCGGGTTGGTGGAGGGGACCACTACGAGCAGTACTTC,CASSQDRVGGGDHYEQYF
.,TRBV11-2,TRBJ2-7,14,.,TGTGCCAGCAGCCCTACAGACTACACCTACGAGCAGTACTTC,CASSPTDYTYEQYF
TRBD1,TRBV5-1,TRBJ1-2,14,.,TGCGCCAGCAGCCGACAGGGGGATCTCTATGGCTACACCTTC,CASSRQGDLYGYTF
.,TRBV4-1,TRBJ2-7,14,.,TGCGCCAGCAGCCAAGATGGGGCGGGCCGGGAGCAGTACTTC,CASSQDGAGREQYF
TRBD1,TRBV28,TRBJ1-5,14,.,TGTGCCAGCAGTACTAAGGGACAGGGGGGGAACCAGCATTTT,CASSTKGQGGNQHF
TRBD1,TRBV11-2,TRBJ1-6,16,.,TGTGCCAGCAGCTTAGAGGGCAGGGGGTATAATTCACCCCTCCACTTT,CASSLEGRGYNSPLHF
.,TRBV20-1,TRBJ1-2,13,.,TGCAGTGCCAGTGGAGGGCAAGCCTATGGCTACACCTTC,CSASGGQAYGYTF
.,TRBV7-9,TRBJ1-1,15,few,TGTGCCAGCAGCTTGGTTCCACAGGGTACGTCTGAAGCTTTCTTT,CASSLVPQGTSEAFF
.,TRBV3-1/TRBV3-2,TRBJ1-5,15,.,TGTGCCAGCAGCCAAGTGGGGGGCGGCAATCAGCCCCAGCATTTT,CASSQVGGGNQPQHF